These T cell receptor beta chains were read from a single sample in a study of T cell repertoires in cytomegalovirus infection. TCRdb re-derived calls from the reads in MiXCR, one entry per CDR3 protein. Here the sample spans 200,000 to 300,000 distinct CDR3 sequences, 10% to 15% being singletons. What was sequenced was PBMCs. These receptor sequences come from a human donor in good health (CMV status not recorded). Some clones in this sample may be carry-over from other donors' samples. The CDR3 runs from the conserved cysteine through the conserved F or W. A D gene is named only where the DNA matches it firmly. Clone size is given for some rows only: seen once, a few or many times, or a class if the clone is expanded.

clone_size	j_call	v_call	d_call	cdr3_nt	cdr3_aa
once	TRBJ2-6	TRBV12-3/TRBV12-4	-	TGTGCCAGCAGTTTAGGAGGGGACCAAACTCTCCTGACTTTC	CASSLGGDQTLLTF
many	TRBJ2-2	TRBV7-2	TRBD2	TGTGCCAGCAGCCCCACCGGGGGGGCAGTCACCGGGGAGCTGTTTTTT	CASSPTGGAVTGELFF
-	TRBJ2-1	TRBV4-3	TRBD2	TGCGCCAGCAGCCACGGCGGACTAGCGACCAATGAGCAGTTCTTC	CASSHGGLATNEQFF
many	TRBJ1-3	TRBV7-2	-	TGTGCCAGCAGCCTATCGTCGACTTCTGGAAACACCATATATTTT	CASSLSSTSGNTIYF
many	TRBJ2-2	TRBV10-3	-	TGTGCCATCGAGGCAGGGTCAACCCCGGACACCGGGGAGCTGTTTTTT	CAIEAGSTPDTGELFF
few	TRBJ1-2	TRBV6-2/TRBV6-3	TRBD1	TGTGCCAGCAGAGATGGACAGGGGGCGCCTCACTATGGCTACACCTTC	CASRDGQGAPHYGYTF
many	TRBJ2-1	TRBV7-7	TRBD1	TGTGCCAGCAGCTCAAGTACCGGGACAGGGGGCTACAATGAGCAGTTCTTC	CASSSSTGTGGYNEQFF
-	TRBJ1-2	TRBV7-2	-	TGTGCCAGCTCCCAGGACCGGTCCTATGGCTACACCTTC	CASSQDRSYGYTF
many	TRBJ1-1	TRBV28	-	TGTGCCCCTAGGCCCGGGGTGGTAGCTTTCTTT	CAPRPGVVAFF
-	TRBJ2-7	TRBV5-4	TRBD2	TGTGCCAGCAGCTTTGGTAGCGGGGGGGCCCTGGTCTACGAGCAGTACTTC	CASSFGSGGALVYEQYF
few	TRBJ2-4	TRBV19	-	TGTGCCAGTAGTAAAAGTTTAGGAAACTTAGCCAAAAACATTCAGTACTTC	CASSKSLGNLAKNIQYF
-	TRBJ2-1	TRBV3-1	-	TGTGCGGCGGGACCACCCTACAATGAGCAGTTCTTC	CAAGPPYNEQFF
many	TRBJ2-3	TRBV28	-	TGTGCCAGCACTCCAGATGGCGTCACCTCGCAGTATTTT	CASTPDGVTSQYF
many	TRBJ2-7	TRBV12-3/TRBV12-4	-	TGTGCCAGCAGTTTAGCCGGGGACCCGATCTACGAGCAGTACTTC	CASSLAGDPIYEQYF
many	TRBJ1-1	TRBV19	-	TGTGCCAGTAGTATAAGAGGTCGGAGGGAGGGCACTGAAGCTTTCTTT	CASSIRGRREGTEAFF
many	TRBJ1-2	TRBV6-1	TRBD1	TGTGCCAGCAGTGTTACCGGGACAGCATACTATGGCTACACCTTC	CASSVTGTAYYGYTF
many	TRBJ2-2	TRBV6-2/TRBV6-3	TRBD1	TGTGCCAGCAGACCATCCGGGACAGGGGCGGCCGGGGAGCTGTTTTTT	CASRPSGTGAAGELFF
many	TRBJ2-3	TRBV7-2	TRBD2	TGTGCCAGCAGCTTAGTTAGCGGGGGGGCCAGCACAGATACGCAGTATTTT	CASSLVSGGASTDTQYF
-	TRBJ2-3	TRBV12-3/TRBV12-4	-	TGTGCCAGCAGTCCCCTCGGTAGCGCAGATACGCAGTATTTT	CASSPLGSADTQYF
-	TRBJ2-1	TRBV18	TRBD2	TGTGCCAGCTCACCAACGGGAGGCTACAATGAGCAGTTCTTC	CASSPTGGYNEQFF
many	TRBJ1-2	TRBV7-6	TRBD1	TGTGCCAGCAGCTTAGATAGGGGGCAAGGCTACACCTTC	CASSLDRGQGYTF
many	TRBJ2-1	TRBV7-2	-	TGTGCCAGCAGCTTAGCTACGACTAGGGCCTACAATGAGCAGTTCTTC	CASSLATTRAYNEQFF
few	TRBJ2-7	TRBV7-2	-	TGTGCCAGCAGCTTAGTAGTAGTCGGGAGAGGCGAGCAGTACTTC	CASSLVVVGRGEQYF
-	TRBJ2-7	TRBV6-2/TRBV6-3	-	TGTGCCAGCTCGAATGACAGGAGCTCCTACGAGCAGTACTTC	CASSNDRSSYEQYF
-	TRBJ1-2	TRBV4-2	TRBD1	TGTGCCAGCAGCCCCGAACAGGGGGACTATGGCTACACCTTC	CASSPEQGDYGYTF
many	TRBJ2-1	TRBV7-3	TRBD1	TGTGCCAGTGGGACAGGACGAGGTAATGAGCAGTTCTTC	CASGTGRGNEQFF
few	TRBJ2-1	TRBV11-2	-	TGTGCCAGCAGCTTGTTGCGGGGACAAAGCAATGAGCAGTTCTTC	CASSLLRGQSNEQFF
few	TRBJ2-1	TRBV11-3	TRBD2	TGTGCCAGCAGCTTAGACTCGCTAGCGGGGAGGGATGAGCAGTTCTTC	CASSLDSLAGRDEQFF
many	TRBJ1-5	TRBV6-5	-	TGTGCCAGCAGTTACGCCAGGGAGAGCAATCAGCCCCAGCATTTT	CASSYARESNQPQHF
few	TRBJ1-1	TRBV11-3	-	TGTGCCAGCAGCTTAGTAGCGACGGATGAAGCTTTCTTT	CASSLVATDEAFF
-	TRBJ2-1	TRBV6-5	-	TGTGCCAGCAGTTACTCTGTCCCGGGAAGCGGAATGGGTGAGCAGTTCTTC	CASSYSVPGSGMGEQFF
few	TRBJ2-3	TRBV19	TRBD1	TGTGCCAGTAGTAAGACAGGGGCAGGAGATACGCAGTATTTT	CASSKTGAGDTQYF
-	TRBJ2-3	TRBV29-1	TRBD1	TGCAGCCTGGGGACAGGGAGGAATACGCAGTATTTT	CSLGTGRNTQYF
-	TRBJ1-4	TRBV20-1	-	TGCAGTGCTAGTAACGCAAGGGCTGGGGAAAAACTGTTTTTT	CSASNARAGEKLFF
-	TRBJ1-2	TRBV30	-	TGTGCCTGGAGGGTCGGTTCCTTTGGAGATGGCTACACCTTC	CAWRVGSFGDGYTF
many	TRBJ1-6	TRBV7-2	-	TGTGCCAGCAGCTTCCAGGGGCAAGGTTCACCCCTCCACTTT	CASSFQGQGSPLHF
once	TRBJ1-2	TRBV7-2	-	TGTGCCAGCAGCTTAGGCATTGGCAACTATGGCTACACCTTC	CASSLGIGNYGYTF
few	TRBJ2-1	TRBV9	-	TGTGCCAGCAGCCCCGGGGTAGAGTGGAATGAGCAGTTCTTC	CASSPGVEWNEQFF
-	TRBJ1-4	TRBV6-2/TRBV6-3	-	TGTGCCAGCAGTGAACTCAGGGACGAAAAACTGTTTTTT	CASSELRDEKLFF
-	TRBJ2-7	TRBV6-5	-	TGTGCCAGCAGTTACTCGCGGAGTTCCGGGTCGGAGCAGTACTTC	CASSYSRSSGSEQYF
many	TRBJ2-2	TRBV19	TRBD1	TGTGCCAGTAGTATAGCCCCCGACAGGGCCGGCACCGGGGAGCTGTTTTTT	CASSIAPDRAGTGELFF
many	TRBJ2-5	TRBV7-2	-	TGTGCCAGCAGCTTAGAGGGCACCAAGGTGGGAGAGACCCAGTACTTC	CASSLEGTKVGETQYF
many	TRBJ1-3	TRBV7-2	-	TGTGCCAGCAGCTTACAGGGTCCCTCTGGAAACACCATATATTTT	CASSLQGPSGNTIYF
many	TRBJ2-2	TRBV6-1	-	TGTGCCAGCAGTCGACCGGGACTCCAGAACACCGGGGAGCTGTTTTTT	CASSRPGLQNTGELFF
-	TRBJ1-1	TRBV6-7	-	TGTGCCAGCAGTTACCGGCAGACGAACACTGAAGCTTTCTTT	CASSYRQTNTEAFF
few	TRBJ1-1	TRBV6-5	-	TGTGCCAGCAGTTACTCACGGGTGAACACTGAAGCTTTCTTT	CASSYSRVNTEAFF
once	TRBJ1-2	TRBV28	-	TGTGCCAGCAGGACGGGGGGACCCAACTATGGCTACACCTTC	CASRTGGPNYGYTF
many	TRBJ1-2	TRBV28	-	TGTGCCAGCACCCTACCCTCTGGACAGCCCCGGCACTATGGCTACACCTTC	CASTLPSGQPRHYGYTF
many	TRBJ2-2	TRBV6-5	-	TGTGCCAGCAGTCCCCTCATCCCCGGGGAGCTGTTTTTT	CASSPLIPGELFF
-	TRBJ2-5	TRBV29-1	-	TGCAGCGTTGAAGTCGGGCGGGGAGAGACCCAGTACTTC	CSVEVGRGETQYF
-	TRBJ1-1	TRBV11-2	TRBD1	TGTGCCAGCAGCGCGGGACAGGGTGGGACTGAAGCTTTCTTT	CASSAGQGGTEAFF
many	TRBJ1-1	TRBV11-1	TRBD1	TGTGCCAGCAGCCGGGGACAGGGTGCTGAAGCTTTCTTT	CASSRGQGAEAFF
few	TRBJ2-2	TRBV7-2	TRBD1	TGTGCCAGCAGAGTAGGACAGGGGGCGGTCGGGGAGCTGTTTTTT	CASRVGQGAVGELFF
-	TRBJ1-5	TRBV30	-	TGTGCCTGGGGACTTTTCAATCAGCCCCAGCATTTT	CAWGLFNQPQHF
-	TRBJ2-1	TRBV28	TRBD2	TGTGCCAGCAGATCCAGCGGGAGCCCCAGCTCCTACAATGAGCAGTTCTTC	CASRSSGSPSSYNEQFF
many	TRBJ2-7	TRBV28	-	TGTGCCAGCAGTTCAACCCGAGAGCAGTACTTC	CASSSTREQYF
many	TRBJ2-2	TRBV7-2	-	TGTGCCAGCAGCTCCACCCAGAACACCGGGGAGCTGTTTTTT	CASSSTQNTGELFF
few	TRBJ2-5	TRBV6-5	TRBD2	TGTGCCAGCAGTTCACCTAGCGGGAGCCCCCAAGAGACCCAGTACTTC	CASSSPSGSPQETQYF
once	TRBJ1-5	TRBV19	-	TGTGCCAGTAGTATAGGCAGGGATTTTGATCAGCCCCAGCATTTT	CASSIGRDFDQPQHF
many	TRBJ2-7	TRBV19	TRBD2	TGTGCCAGTAGTATGACGGCTAGCGGGAGCCCCAACTACGAGCAGTACTTC	CASSMTASGSPNYEQYF